This is a list of T cell receptor beta chains from one sample in a study of blood T cells in healthy people across ages. TCRdb fed the 5' RACE reads into MiXCR, producing one record per CDR3 protein. Altogether 1,300,000 or so distinct CDR3 sequences are present, roughly 59% being singletons, with the ten largest covering 5% to 7%. The sample consisted of blood. The receptors derive from a man younger than 35 in good health. Both conserved end residues are part of each CDR3. D genes are given only for firm matches. Expanded clones get a size class; other rows say once, few or many, or leave the size out.

TRBV27	NA	NA	TRBJ2-7	TGTGCCAGCAGTCCCAGGACGGTTTCCTACGAGCAGTACTTC	CASSPRTVSYEQYF
TRBV11-2	NA	few	TRBJ1-4	TGTGCCAGCAGCTGGGGACCTCGAGCTGAAAAACTGTTTTTT	CASSWGPRAEKLFF
TRBV6-2/TRBV6-3	NA	NA	TRBJ2-3	TGTGCCAGCAGTCCTTCCGGGACTCACATCGGAGATACGCAGTATTTT	CASSPSGTHIGDTQYF
TRBV5-6	TRBD2	many	TRBJ2-3	TGTGCCAGCAGCTTGTTCGCTAGCGGGGGGGATAACAGAGATACGCAGTATTTT	CASSLFASGGDNRDTQYF
TRBV29-1	TRBD2	few	TRBJ2-7	TGCAGCGTTGAAGATGGAGGGGAGCGGGGCCCTCATTACGAGCAGTACTTC	CSVEDGGERGPHYEQYF
TRBV5-4	NA	once	TRBJ1-1	TGTGCCAGCAGCTTTCCGGGACGGTCGAACACTGAAGCTTTCTTT	CASSFPGRSNTEAFF
TRBV7-2	TRBD1	NA	TRBJ1-1	TGTGCCAGCAGCTTACCAGCAGGTCGGCAGGGGGAACGGGGAGCTTTCTTT	CASSLPAGRQGERGAFF
TRBV30	NA	NA	TRBJ2-1	TGTGCCTGGAGTGTCCTAGCAGACGTCTACAATGAGCAGTTCTTC	CAWSVLADVYNEQFF
TRBV12-5	NA	NA	TRBJ2-3	TGTGCTAGTGGTTCGCAGGGGACCGCTACGCAGTATTTT	CASGSQGTATQYF
TRBV27	NA	few	TRBJ2-7	TGTGCCAGCACCGCCGGGGTCGAGCAGTACTTC	CASTAGVEQYF
TRBV6-1	NA	few	TRBJ2-4	TGTGCCAGCAGTGAGACCTCAAGAGGGCTAGCCAAAAACATTCAGTACTTC	CASSETSRGLAKNIQYF
TRBV27	TRBD1	few	TRBJ2-7	TGTGCCAGCAGTTTTGTCGGGGACAGGGGTTACGAGCAGTACTTC	CASSFVGDRGYEQYF
TRBV19	NA	NA	TRBJ1-2	TGTGCCAGTAGTATAGATGGGAACCCGGCGTCCGAGAATGGCTACACCTTC	CASSIDGNPASENGYTF
TRBV12-3/TRBV12-4	NA	few	TRBJ1-2	TGTGCCAGCAGTCCCAGTTTTGGATCAGGCTACACCTTC	CASSPSFGSGYTF
TRBV4-1	NA	NA	TRBJ2-1	TGCGCCAGCAGCCAAGGTGTTGAGCAGTTCTTC	CASSQGVEQFF
TRBV7-9	NA	NA	TRBJ2-3	TGTGCCAGCGGGGTAGGCACAGATACGCAGTATTTT	CASGVGTDTQYF
TRBV3-1	NA	NA	TRBJ1-5	TGTGCCAGCAGCCAATTAGGGGTTCAGCCCCAGCATTTT	CASSQLGVQPQHF
TRBV6-2/TRBV6-3	TRBD1	few	TRBJ2-3	TGTGCCAGCAGTCCCAGGGGGCTCCGCACAGATACGCAGTATTTT	CASSPRGLRTDTQYF
TRBV6-2/TRBV6-3	NA	NA	TRBJ1-1	TGTGCCACCCGAGGGGAGGCGGCTTTCTTT	CATRGEAAFF
TRBV11-2	TRBD2	NA	TRBJ2-5	TGTGTCAGCAGCGGCTTAGCGGGGCCAACTGGGACCCAGTACTTC	CVSSGLAGPTGTQYF
TRBV6-1	TRBD1	NA	TRBJ2-6	TGTGCCAGCAGTGAATTAGGGACAGACAGCTCTGGGGCCAACGTCCTGACTTTC	CASSELGTDSSGANVLTF
TRBV14	NA	NA	TRBJ2-1	TGTGCCAGCAGCGATTCAGGCATTTACAATGAGCAGTTCTTC	CASSDSGIYNEQFF
TRBV6-4	NA	NA	TRBJ2-5	TGTGCCAGACCGGGACGCCTAGGATTACAAGAGACCCAGTACTTC	CARPGRLGLQETQYF
TRBV10-3	NA	few	TRBJ1-6	TGTGCCATCAGTGGAACCGGGGGGACTAGCTCCTATAATTCACCCCTCCACTTT	CAISGTGGTSSYNSPLHF
TRBV12-3/TRBV12-4	TRBD2	once	TRBJ2-5	TGTGCCAGCAGTTTAGTTACGGGAGGGGAAGAGACCCAGTACTTC	CASSLVTGGEETQYF
TRBV5-1	TRBD2	NA	TRBJ2-1	TGCGCCAGCAGCCCGGTCGGTGGGGGGGTAACCAATGAGCAGTTCTTC	CASSPVGGGVTNEQFF